One and the same sample provided the 32 T cell receptor beta chains below, sequenced in a study of spatial heterogeneity in lung cancer. Their antigens are not known. Stated time point: sample taken at primary tumor resection. MiXCR, run by TCRdb on the 5' RACE reads, gives a single entry per CDR3 protein. The sample shows approximately 21,000 distinct CDR3 sequences, roughly 6.5% of them seen only once. Study-wide findings and caveats: Tumor mutation counts were tracked by expanded intratumoral alpha and beta TCR counts.

This sample comprised lung tumor tissue, obtained at surgery. These receptor sequences come from a male donor with early-stage non-small cell lung cancer.

The CDR3 loop is CASTRQLTGELFF. CDR3 DNA: TGTGCCAGCACCAGACAACTCACCGGGGAGCTGTTTTTT. This chain uses TRBV12-3 or TRBV12-4 with TRBJ2-2; unclear D gene. CDR3 size: 13 residues. V was cut by 7 bases and J by 4 bases, with 10 bases left in between.

This clonotype appeared many times. The chain has TRBV11-2 and TRBJ2-4; D not certain. The CDR3 length is 14 residues. V dropped 5 bases and J dropped 0 bases, with 8 bases sitting between them. Germline CDR1 and CDR2: SGHAT and FQNNGV. CDR3 in amino acids: CASSGQRAKNIQYF. As DNA, the CDR3 is TGTGCCAGCAGCGGTCAGAGAGCCAAAAACATTCAGTACTTC.

This clonotype was found a few times. In nucleotides, the CDR3 is TGCGCCAGCAGCCCAGAACAGGGGTTCGGCTACACCTTC. As protein: CASSPEQGFGYTF. The rearrangement uses TRBV5-1 and TRBJ1-2; 7 bases are shared with TRBD1. Germline CDR1 and CDR2: SGHRS and YFSETQ. V was pared by 4 bases and J by 8 bases, with 8 bases of the junction left unmatched. The CDR3 has 13 residues.

The table lists this clonotype with many counts. The genes are TRBV12-3 or TRBV12-4 and TRBJ2-5, with 10 nucleotides matching TRBD2. J was trimmed by 9 bases and V by 5 bases; bases with no gene match: 12. The CDR3 has 15 amino acids. Here the CDR3 DNA reads TGTGCCAGCAGTCCAAAAGGACTAGCGGATTTGGCCCAGTACTTC. Encoded protein: CASSPKGLADLAQYF.

This clonotype was seen repeatedly, ten times or more. V is TRBV29-1 and J is TRBJ2-3; 7 nucleotides line up with TRBD1. This CDR3 is 18 amino acids long. V lost 5 bases and J lost 1; bases outside the gene matches: 18. Germline values: CDR1 SQVTM, CDR2 ANQGSEA. CDR3 region: CSVTPRDSIVRGTDTQYF. For the CDR3, the DNA is TGCAGCGTTACCCCCCGGGACAGCATAGTCAGGGGCACAGATACGCAGTATTTT.

V gene TRBV6-5 combines with J gene TRBJ1-2; a possible D gene is TRBD1 (6 bases). This CDR3 comprises 15 residues. Trimming stripped 5 bases from V and 4 bases from J, with 17 bases between. Germline V gene lookup returns CDR1 MNHEY and CDR2 SVGAGI. The CDR3 nucleotides are TGTGCCAGCAGTAAGGGACATTCGCTTACCTATGGCTACACCTTC. Amino acids: CASSKGHSLTYGYTF.

This clonotype showed up many times. The chain combines TRBV24-1 with TRBJ2-1, with D perhaps TRBD1 (5 bases). With 5 bases removed from V and 8 bases from J, the gap between germline ends came to 21 bases. The germline V gene encodes CDR1 KGHDR and CDR2 SFDVKD. The CDR3 spans 16 residues. The CDR3 sequence: CATSALLGPRGDEQFF. The CDR3 DNA follows: TGTGCCACCAGTGCCCTCTTAGGCCCTAGGGGCGATGAGCAGTTCTTC.

The chain joins TRBV29-1 to TRBJ2-3; possibly TRBD2 for D (6 bases). Germline values: CDR1 SQVTM, CDR2 ANQGSEA. V shed 6 bases and J shed 3 bases, with 16 bases lying between them. The CDR3 spans 14 residues. CDR3 nucleotide sequence: TGCAGCGTGGCCGGAGGGGCAGGGACAGATACGCAGTATTTT. This gives the protein CSVAGGAGTDTQYF.

This clonotype has ten or more counts. The chain is built from TRBV5-1 and TRBJ1-1; D call uncertain. Germline-derived CDR1 and CDR2 are SGHRS and YFSETQ. The CDR3 spans 18 residues. V was shortened by 0 bases and J by 0 bases, with 18 bases between the two germline ends. CDR3 DNA sequence: TGCGCCAGCAGCTTGGCCGCCAGTAAGACCCCCATGAACACTGAAGCTTTCTTT. As protein: CASSLAASKTPMNTEAFF.

This clonotype was recorded a few times. The rearrangement joins TRBV10-3 to TRBJ2-5, with 8 nucleotides matching TRBD1. CDR1 is ENHRY and CDR2 is SYGVKD in the germline V gene. The trim removed 6 bases at V and 5 bases at J, leaving 8 bases unmatched. This CDR3 region has 14 residues. CDR3 in DNA: TGTGCCATCAGAACACCGACAGGGGATGAGACCCAGTACTTC. Protein: CAIRTPTGDETQYF.

This clonotype was detected ten times or more. The chain combines TRBV5-1 with TRBJ1-2; TRBD1 aligns across 12 bases. This CDR3 has 15 amino acids. Germline V lookup: CDR1 SGHRS, CDR2 YFSETQ. Trimming removed 6 bases from V and 4 bases from J; junction bases left unmatched: 7. CDR3 coding DNA: TGCGCCAGCATGGGACAGGGGGCGCTTGGCTATGGCTACACCTTC. It is translated as CASMGQGALGYGYTF.

In this sample, this clonotype turned up a few times. The chain couples TRBV6-2 or TRBV6-3 to TRBJ2-1, with D uncertain. Trimming stripped 4 bases from V and 5 bases from J, with 12 bases between. The CDR3 is 14 residues long. From germline, CDR1 is MNHEY and CDR2 SVGEGT. CDR3 bases: TGTGCCAGCAGTTTCCACTTGGATGACAATGAGCAGTTCTTC. This sequence encodes CASSFHLDDNEQFF.

This clonotype was recorded a few times. The chain combines TRBV5-1 with TRBJ1-1; 7 bases are shared with TRBD1. This CDR3 has 14 amino acids. After removal of 3 bases from V and 0 bases from J, the junction contained 2 bases not matched to a gene. Per the germline V gene, CDR1 is SGHRS and CDR2 is YFSETQ. The CDR3: CASSWTGLNTEAFF. The CDR3 bases are TGCGCCAGCAGCTGGACAGGACTGAACACTGAAGCTTTCTTT.

This clonotype was counted many times. The chain couples TRBV5-8 to TRBJ2-7, with TRBD1 identical over 8 bases. V was pared by 2 bases and J by 1 base, with 11 bases of the junction left unmatched. This CDR3 is built from 17 residues. Looked up from germline, CDR1 is SGHTS and CDR2 is YDEGEE. CDR3 nucleotides: TGTGCCAGCAGCTTCGACAGGGGCCGGGATTGGTCCTACGAGCAGTACTTC. It is translated as CASSFDRGRDWSYEQYF.

This clonotype was picked up a small number of times. The J gene is TRBJ1-4, the V gene TRBV5-1; D not resolved. Per the germline V gene, CDR1 is SGHRS and CDR2 is YFSETQ. The CDR3 consists of 14 residues. V dropped 0 bases and J dropped 5 bases, with 8 bases sitting between them. The DNA for the CDR3 is TGCGCCAGCAGCTTGGGGGCCGGAAATGAAAAACTGTTTTTT. Its protein is CASSLGAGNEKLFF. The full variable domain, with the rest looked up from reference TRBV5-1 and TRBJ1-4, is KAGVTQTPRYLIKTRGQQVTLSCSPISGHRSVSWYQQTPGQGLQFLFEYFSETQRNKGNFPGRFSGRQFSNSRSEMNVSTLELGDSALYLCASSLGAGNEKLFFGSGTQLSVL.

The sample holds many counts of this clonotype. This chain connects TRBV29-1 to TRBJ1-4, with D uncertain. V was cut by 5 bases and J by 7 bases, with 14 bases left in between. CDR3 length: 13 amino acids. Germline CDR1 is SQVTM and CDR2 is ANQGSEA. CDR3 sequence (DNA): TGCAGCGTTATGAGCGCCACCCGTGAAAAACTGTTTTTT. It yields the protein CSVMSATREKLFF.

This clonotype was seen repeatedly, ten times or more. The chain employs TRBV6-6 and TRBJ2-1, with D uncertain. Germline lookup yields CDR1 MNHNY and CDR2 SVGAGI (reference sequence). The CDR3 sequence is 12 residues long. V was clipped by 1 base and J by 8 bases, with 6 bases between them. The CDR3 protein is CASSYYGDEQFF. The CDR3 DNA reads TGTGCCAGCAGTTACTACGGTGATGAGCAGTTCTTC.

The chain's CDR3 is CASSIARTAMNTEAFF. The DNA of the CDR3 is TGTGCCAGTAGTATCGCCAGGACGGCAATGAACACTGAAGCTTTCTTT. This rearrangement joins TRBV19 to TRBJ1-1; D remains unclear. CDR3 length: 16 amino acids. With 3 bases removed from V and 0 bases from J, the gap between germline ends came to 14 bases. Germline-derived CDR1 and CDR2 are LNHDA and SQIVND (reference sequence).

The chain employs TRBV29-1 and TRBJ1-2; maybe TRBD1 (5 bases). Germline CDR1 SQVTM, CDR2 ANQGSEA. With 1 base removed from V and 8 bases from J, the gap between germline ends came to 14 bases. This CDR3 spans 13 amino acids. The chain's CDR3 is CSVEVGEGSGYTF. The CDR3 nucleotides read TGCAGCGTTGAAGTAGGGGAGGGCAGCGGCTACACCTTC.

This clonotype was observed many times. The J gene is TRBJ2-7, the V gene TRBV6-6; D is possibly TRBD2 (6 bases). V gave up 7 bases and J gave up 7 bases, with 26 bases separating them. The CDR3 runs 16 residues. Germline-derived CDR1 and CDR2 are MNHNY and SVGAGI (reference sequence). Here the CDR3 DNA reads TGTGCCAGCACTCTCACCGGGAGTCGGTCCTCCGGTGAGCAGTACTTC. It encodes CASTLTGSRSSGEQYF.

At least ten counts were recorded for this clonotype. The DNA of the CDR3 is TGTGCCAGCAGCTTGAGGGGCCCGTCCCCGGCTCCCCAGTATTTT. It encodes CASSLRGPSPAPQYF. The rearrangement links TRBV5-6 to TRBJ2-3; possibly TRBD1 for D (5 bases). CDR1 and CDR2 from the germline V gene are SGHDT and YYEEEE. The CDR3 has 15 amino acids. V was trimmed by 1 base and J by 12 bases, leaving 21 bases between them.

This clonotype was counted at least ten times. The rearrangement joins TRBV6-6 to TRBJ1-1; D is unresolved. The CDR3 length is 13 residues. Germline V lookup: CDR1 MNHNY, CDR2 SVGAGI (reference sequence). V was clipped by 9 bases and J by 1 base, with 12 bases between them. In DNA, the CDR3 is TGTGCCAGTCAGACCGGTCCGAACACTGAAGCTTTCTTT. It yields the protein CASQTGPNTEAFF.

This clonotype was detected ten times or more. The rearrangement joins TRBV6-4 to TRBJ1-5; TRBD1 matches 9 bases. The CDR3 spans 19 residues. J lost 3 bases, V lost 2 bases, and 14 bases had no gene match. Germline CDR1 reads MRHNA; CDR2 reads SNTAGT. The CDR3 loop is CASSDPRGVRDRDNQPQHF. DNA of the CDR3: TGTGCCAGCAGTGACCCCAGGGGGGTCCGGGACAGGGACAATCAGCCCCAGCATTTT.

Many counts were recorded for this clonotype. The chain employs TRBV6-6 and TRBJ2-3; no firm D call. With 11 bases removed from V and 2 bases from J, the gap between germline ends came to 8 bases. The CDR3 runs to 11 residues. CDR1 is MNHNY, CDR2 SVGAGI, per germline (reference sequence). This chain's CDR3 is CAARYTDTQYF. CDR3 bases: TGTGCCGCCAGGTACACAGATACGCAGTATTTT.

V gene TRBV7-2 combines with J gene TRBJ2-1, with D perhaps matching TRBD2 (5 bases). Trimming took 4 bases from V and 0 from J, leaving 10 bases between them. The germline V gene encodes CDR1 SGHTA and CDR2 FQGNSA. This CDR3 is built from 15 residues. The CDR3 reads CASSSGGSSYNEQFF. The CDR3, as DNA: TGTGCCAGCAGCTCAGGTGGGAGCTCCTACAATGAGCAGTTCTTC.

This clonotype was found many times. The chain couples TRBV7-2 to TRBJ2-1, with unresolved D. Trimming pared 4 bases from V and 5 bases from J, leaving 6 bases between. CDR1 and CDR2 (germline): SGHTA, FQGNSA. The CDR3 length is 12 residues. The CDR3 coding sequence is TGTGCCAGCAGCTCCAACCACAATGAGCAGTTCTTC. Its protein is CASSSNHNEQFF.

This clonotype was detected only a few times. In DNA, the CDR3 is TGTGCCAGCAGGGTAGGCGGAGGGGAGACCCAGTACTTC. As protein: CASRVGGGETQYF. The chain combines TRBV12-3 or TRBV12-4 with TRBJ2-5, with D maybe TRBD2 (6 bases). V shed 6 bases and J shed 5 bases, with 13 bases lying between them. The CDR3 runs 13 residues.

There are a few counts of this clonotype. The chain employs TRBV9 and TRBJ2-5, with D hard to call. Deletions cut 3 bases from V and 0 bases from J, with 9 bases between. Looked up from germline, CDR1 is SGDLS and CDR2 is YYNGEE. The CDR3 totals 14 residues. The CDR3 nucleotides are TGTGCCAGCAGCGCCGGCCACAACCAAGAGACCCAGTACTTC. This codes for CASSAGHNQETQYF.

This clonotype was picked up many times. The chain is built from TRBV27 and TRBJ1-1; D is possibly TRBD1 (6 bases). Germline CDR1 is MNHEY and CDR2 is SMNVEV (reference sequence). With 4 bases removed from V and 4 bases from J, the gap between germline ends came to 16 bases. This CDR3 region has 15 residues. The CDR3 DNA sequence: TGTGCCAGCAGTTGGGATCCAACGGGGGCCACTGAAGCTTTCTTT. The encoded protein is CASSWDPTGATEAFF.

This clonotype was found many times. V gene TRBV5-1 combines with J gene TRBJ2-1; TRBD2 aligns across 8 bases. The CDR3 consists of 15 residues. After removal of 9 bases from V and 2 bases from J, the junction contained 10 bases not matched to a gene. CDR1 and CDR2 from the germline V gene are SGHRS and YFSETQ. CDR3 region: CATSGGDGTYNEQFF. CDR3 DNA sequence: TGCGCCACTTCCGGGGGGGACGGTACCTACAATGAGCAGTTCTTC.

This clonotype was recorded at least ten times. This sequence joins TRBV6-6 and TRBJ2-2; the D is unclear. The CDR3 sequence is 12 residues long. Trimming removed 6 bases from V and 9 bases from J, with 11 bases in between. The germline CDR1 and CDR2 sequences are MNHNY and SVGAGI (reference sequence). The CDR3 sequence is CASSSSLRELFF. The CDR3 nucleotides read TGTGCCAGCAGCTCTTCTTTGAGGGAGCTGTTTTTT.

This clonotype was counted many times. This chain connects TRBV24-1 to TRBJ2-5, with TRBD1 matching 8 bases. Germline CDR1 reads KGHDR; CDR2 reads SFDVKD. This CDR3 is built from 15 residues. The V gene end was trimmed by 2 bases and the J gene end by 4 bases; junction bases not matched to a gene: 5. The CDR3 DNA is TGTGCCACCAGTGATTCTCTCGACAGGGGAGAGACCCAGTACTTC. It is translated as CATSDSLDRGETQYF.